The entry below gives a single T cell receptor (beta chain) sequence along with its context. Its target antigen remains unknown. No base qualities exist here, and no much larger clone lies one base off it. This record comes from a study of cytomegalovirus exposure and HLA in healthy donors (dated by TCRdb to about 2017). As for the study more broadly: In an earlier analysis of fewer than 750 of the donors, about 260 Gb of sequence data and 117 million unique TCR beta sequences from about 190 million T cells were reported. Donor age, sex, ethnicity and CMV serostatus were compiled alongside the repertoire data. Of the 398 genotyped donors, over 65% fell in the genetic ancestry cluster associated with self-reported Caucasian donors. Because of strong linkage in the cohort, roughly five DR-DQ haplotypes were treated as single units for association and clustering. The study combined high-throughput TCR immunosequencing, statistical association of individual TCRs with disease status, and machine learning to predict cytomegalovirus infection status. The study profiled the T cell repertoires of hundreds of subjects by immunosequencing and related them to cytomegalovirus serostatus. A later analysis re-analyzed previously published TCR beta repertoires from approximately 700 donors and added high-resolution HLA genotyping to study TCR occurrence patterns. HLA typing covered class I and class II loci at four-digit resolution. An early release covering more than 500 HLA-typed donors comprised roughly 300 gigabases of sequencing data and tens of millions of unique TCR sequences. The later analysis used no new phenotypic data to find candidate immune exposures, relying instead on TCR beta sequences and their occurrence across donors. Genome-wide SNP genotypes for about 65% of the roughly 700 donors were used in a later genetic analysis, which treated that subset as a discovery cohort. The number of donors typed differed by locus, with roughly 620-630 for A, B, C, DRB1 and DQB1, 522 for DQA1, 600 to 610 for DPA1, and some 440 for DPB1. All discovery cohort repertoires had been generated on a single sequencing platform. The aim of the study was to test whether cataloging public T cell receptors could identify signatures of past pathogen exposure. In addition to the first cohort of hundreds of subjects, a separate validation cohort of approximately 130 different subjects was used. To decide whether each TCR beta V gene segment behaved as functional or pseudogenic, an earlier analysis of over 500 of the donors relied on high-throughput TCR beta sequencing. Across 300 to 400 genotyped donors of the cohort, an average of roughly 230,000 unique TCR beta nucleotide sequences per donor were sequenced, and approximately 19% of those sequences were non-productive. Summary of the overall study and its limitations: Because counts were too low, more than 15 rarely observed V segments, including chromosome 9 orphons, were excluded from the earlier analysis of around 640 of the donors. Presence/absence analyses assumed roughly uniform sequencing depth across donors, an assumption that may not hold. A later genetic analysis reported fewer N-insertions in productive TCRs among donors in an Asian-associated ancestry cluster than the approximately 700-donor mean. The authors suggested that the approach could potentially be extended to other disease states and immunological phenotypes. A later analysis found that TCR association rates varied across HLA loci, with DRB1 alleles showing the most associated TCRs and HLA-C alleles the fewest. A further reported finding was that TCR beta sequences accurately predicted the HLA-A and HLA-B alleles for most subjects in the first cohort. Some IMGT-functional V segments, including TRBV6-2 and TRBV6-3, could not be distinguished by the 87-base-pair reads and were therefore excluded. A total of some 180 TCR beta chains were listed by the study as associated with cytomegalovirus. Several of the top co-occurrence clusters appeared to be linked to parvovirus B19, influenza, CMV and Epstein-Barr virus, according to a later analysis. V-gene and J-gene trimming of TCR beta chains was associated with a missense DCLRE1C variant in a later genetic analysis, and the association was replicated in an independent cohort. In a later analysis, some 18,000 TCR beta sequences were associated with specific HLA alleles at a false discovery rate of 0.05. Because HLA typing was missing for some donors at each locus, association tests included only the typed subset. Broadly in line with IMGT annotations, most TCR beta V segments showed up in productive rearrangements about 87% or about 30% of the time in an earlier analysis of around 600 of the donors. In vitro tests confirmed that a few of the cytomegalovirus-associated TCR beta chains recognize cytomegalovirus antigens. In a later analysis, most CMV-associated TCR beta chains were found to appear HLA-restricted, with HLA associations seemingly driven largely by CMV exposure. Linkage disequilibrium might explain the correlated functional status among segregating V segments, but an unknown experimental factor could not be excluded. Cytomegalovirus status was reported to be diagnosed by the classifier with high specificity and sensitivity in both the original and validation cohorts. This cohort had only TCR beta chains sequenced, and the lack of alpha or paired-chain data limited which features could be detected. Strong co-occurrence of HLA alleles, especially DR and DQ, made assigning TCR associations to individual alleles difficult. Compared with equally common non-associated chains, HLA-associated TCR beta chains in a later analysis were more clonally expanded and had lower generation probabilities. CMV serostatus was the only immune exposure information available for the cohort. While some public TCRs were present in many individuals, most TCR sequences turned up only very rarely across donors. A group of highly shared sequence variants was considered likely to be a technical artifact of the sequencing pipeline.

The library was built by means of the immunoSEQ multiplex PCR assay. A mixture of 60 forward primers for TCR Vbeta segments and 13 reverse primers for TCR Jbeta segments was used in the multiplex PCR. Amplification of the CDR3 region of rearranged TCR beta genes was performed with a multiplex PCR assay on genomic DNA. Amplified TCR beta libraries were sequenced as 87-base-pair reads on the Illumina HiSeq System. From the authors' description of their analysis: In a later analysis, roughly 80 million unique TCR beta chains were counted across the 500 to 700 repertoires, and around 10 million of these chains were shared by at least two donors. To remove PCR and sequencing errors, raw reads were error-corrected and collapsed into unique sequences using a nearest-neighbor algorithm that merged closely related sequences. To assign V, D and J gene segments, CDR3 sequences were aligned to IMGT reference sequences. For a sequence to be retained, a match of at least six nucleotides to both a V gene segment and a J gene segment was required. A rearrangement counted as productive if the CDR3 had no stop codons and remained in frame with V and J, and every other rearrangement counted as non-productive. Following IMGT convention, CDR3 was defined as the stretch from the second conserved V-encoded cysteine to the conserved J-encoded phenylalanine. The earlier analysis of 587 of the donors excluded any sequence lacking an unambiguous match to a single V gene segment. An earlier analysis of 450 to 650 of the donors called V segments functional above 56.7% productive rearrangements and segregating when the between-donor standard deviation exceeded 5%. A statistical classification framework was built for diagnosing cytomegalovirus status from the catalog of TCR beta chain sequences. In a later analysis, TCR nucleotide sequences were compared against IMGT/GENE-DB human TR gene sequences so that V and J genes could be assigned. The TCRdist pipeline was used in a later analysis to assign CDR3 sequences and most-parsimonious VDJ recombination scenarios. A later analysis defined each TCR beta chain by its CDR3 amino acid sequence plus V-gene family, and excluded reads lacking a unique V-gene family. As a way to deal with suspected cross-contamination and a sequencing artifact, a later analysis dropped 640 or so nucleotide sequences that were highly shared and had low generation probability. A later analysis calculated a clonal expansion index for each public chain from normalized within-repertoire ranks of inferred template counts. In a later analysis, generation probabilities were computed using a VDJ recombination model fitted to out-of-frame rearrangements, and the results were checked against IGoR. In a later analysis, hypergeometric tests were used to score TCR-TCR, TCR-HLA and TCR-CMV co-occurrence, with a repertoire-size bias correction applied to TCR pairs. In a later analysis, false discovery rates were estimated by permuting HLA or CMV assignments 20 times. In a later analysis, co-occurring TCRs were grouped using DBSCAN, and TCRdist sequence similarity was added for clustering within HLA-allele-positive subsets. Co-occurrence clustering excluded repertoires with fewer than 30,000 or more than 120,000 public chains, plus five with anomalous nucleotide sharing. Drawn from immuneACCESS, this table holds only the in-frame rearrangements with V and J called that TCRdb kept. Clones are partly lost; checked studies trace under half to an unresolved V gene and leave the rest unexplained. D and trimming were read from the DNA, whereas the V and J calls and clone size are those reported in that table. In all, the sample holds around 190,000 clones, and around 80% of those were seen once. Around 5.7% of the sample rests with the top ten.

The cohort comprised some 730 healthy bone marrow donors. At the time of sampling, all cohort members were nominally healthy, though unrecorded immune exposures were likely present. The donor was CMV seronegative and belonged to the group of over 350 seronegative cohort members. Every donor gave a peripheral blood sample, and the peripheral blood mononuclear cells from that sample were used for TCR beta sequencing. Genomic DNA extraction from the blood cell samples was performed with the Qiagen DNeasy Blood Extraction Kit. Trimming leaves V shorter by 4 bases and J shorter by 6 bases, with the junction holding 0 bases beyond the gene matches. The CDR3 holds 14 amino acids from the cysteine to the phenylalanine. The DNA shown is the 42-base CDR3, in frame from base 1. Looking up the germline V gene yields CDR1 LGHNA and CDR2 YSLEER.

Sequencing was performed on PBMCs. This chain is built from TRBV4-3 and TRBJ2-1; 13 junctional bases match TRBD2. This receptor was obtained from a man aged 35 to 55 in good health and CMV-seronegative. The sequenced DNA: TGCGCCAGCAGCCGGACTAGCGGGAGCAATGAGCAGTTCTTC. Its translation reads: CASSRTSGSNEQFF.